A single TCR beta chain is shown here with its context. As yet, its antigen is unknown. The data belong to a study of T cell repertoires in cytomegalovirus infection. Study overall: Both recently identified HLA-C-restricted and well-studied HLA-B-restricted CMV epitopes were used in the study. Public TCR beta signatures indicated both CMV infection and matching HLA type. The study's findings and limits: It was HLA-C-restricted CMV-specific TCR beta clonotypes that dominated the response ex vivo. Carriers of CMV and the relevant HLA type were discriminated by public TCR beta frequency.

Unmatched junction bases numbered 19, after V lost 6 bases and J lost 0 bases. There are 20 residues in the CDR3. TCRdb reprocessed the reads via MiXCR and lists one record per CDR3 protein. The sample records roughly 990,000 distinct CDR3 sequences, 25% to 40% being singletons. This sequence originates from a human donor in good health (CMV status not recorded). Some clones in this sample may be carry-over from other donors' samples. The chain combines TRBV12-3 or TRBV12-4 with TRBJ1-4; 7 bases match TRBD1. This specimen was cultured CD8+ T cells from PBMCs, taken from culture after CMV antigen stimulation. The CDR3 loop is CASSWVRGDSHFATNEKLFF. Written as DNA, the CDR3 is TGTGCCAGCAGCTGGGTCCGGGGGGACAGTCATTTTGCAACTAATGAAAAACTGTTTTTT.